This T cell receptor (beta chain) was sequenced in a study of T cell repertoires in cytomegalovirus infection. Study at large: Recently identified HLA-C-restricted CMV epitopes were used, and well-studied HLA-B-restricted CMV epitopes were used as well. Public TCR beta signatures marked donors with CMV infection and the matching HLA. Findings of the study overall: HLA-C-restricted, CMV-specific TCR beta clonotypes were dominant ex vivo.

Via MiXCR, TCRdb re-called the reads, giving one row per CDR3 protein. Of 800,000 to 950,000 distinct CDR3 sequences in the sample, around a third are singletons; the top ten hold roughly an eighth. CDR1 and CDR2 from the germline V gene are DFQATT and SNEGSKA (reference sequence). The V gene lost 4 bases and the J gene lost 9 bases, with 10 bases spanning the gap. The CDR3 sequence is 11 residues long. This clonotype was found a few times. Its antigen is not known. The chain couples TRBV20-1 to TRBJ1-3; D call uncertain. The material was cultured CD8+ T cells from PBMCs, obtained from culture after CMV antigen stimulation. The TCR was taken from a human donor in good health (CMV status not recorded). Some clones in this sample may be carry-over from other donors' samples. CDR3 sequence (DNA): TGCAGTGCTAAAGGTCCGGGCACCATATATTTT. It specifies CSAKGPGTIYF.